A selection of T cell receptor beta chains follows, all from one sample in a study of CXCR3-negative and CXCR3-positive naive CD8 T cells. Reprocessing the 5' RACE reads, TCRdb reports a single entry for every CDR3 protein and omits DNA. Recorded for this sample: more than 75,000 distinct CDR3 sequences. The sequencing input was naive CXCR3+ CD8+ T cells from blood. These TCRs come from a human donor in good health. Some clones in this sample may be carry-over from other donors' samples. CDR3s include the opening cysteine and the closing phenylalanine or tryptophan. A row's size may be missing; if present it is once, few, many or a size class.

abundance: .
j_gene: TRBJ2-7
v_gene: TRBV5-1
CDR3aa: CASSSWTGTYEQYF

abundance: .
j_gene: TRBJ2-7
v_gene: TRBV29-1
CDR3aa: CSVRDRDRPGDEQYF

abundance: .
j_gene: TRBJ2-1
v_gene: TRBV14
CDR3aa: CASSQDLHFNEQFF

abundance: .
j_gene: TRBJ2-1
v_gene: TRBV28
CDR3aa: CASSFPFNEQFF

abundance: medium-sized
j_gene: TRBJ2-7
v_gene: TRBV3-1
CDR3aa: CASSPSSYEQYF

abundance: .
j_gene: TRBJ2-5
v_gene: TRBV28
CDR3aa: CASSGDLGETQYF

abundance: .
j_gene: TRBJ2-1
v_gene: TRBV14
CDR3aa: CASSQEDPRLFF

abundance: .
j_gene: TRBJ2-2
v_gene: TRBV2
CDR3aa: CASIGTGELFF

abundance: .
j_gene: TRBJ2-3
v_gene: TRBV29-1
CDR3aa: CSGRTSGALDTQYF

abundance: .
j_gene: TRBJ2-5
v_gene: TRBV29-1
CDR3aa: CSVDAGLAGQYQETQYF

abundance: .
j_gene: TRBJ2-2
v_gene: TRBV20-1
CDR3aa: CSAPLRRTGVGELFF

abundance: .
j_gene: TRBJ1-2
v_gene: TRBV29-1
CDR3aa: CSVRITAGGTDGYTF

abundance: .
j_gene: TRBJ2-7
v_gene: TRBV7-6
CDR3aa: CASSPTGGTSYEQYF

abundance: .
j_gene: TRBJ2-3
v_gene: TRBV9
CDR3aa: CASSVADTQYF

abundance: .
j_gene: TRBJ2-7
v_gene: TRBV28
CDR3aa: CASSFEPGGTTRHSTYEQYF

abundance: .
j_gene: TRBJ2-1
v_gene: TRBV29-1
CDR3aa: CSVSGVSSYNEQFF

abundance: .
j_gene: TRBJ2-7
v_gene: TRBV9
CDR3aa: CASSVAHQAGYEQYF

abundance: .
j_gene: TRBJ1-2
v_gene: TRBV6-2/TRBV6-3
CDR3aa: CDSSYYPTAVGDYGYTF

abundance: .
j_gene: TRBJ2-1
v_gene: TRBV4-1
CDR3aa: CASSQKWFEQFF

abundance: .
j_gene: TRBJ2-7
v_gene: TRBV7-9
CDR3aa: CASSLNPGSSYEQYF

abundance: .
j_gene: TRBJ2-3
v_gene: TRBV28
CDR3aa: CASSSSNPSTDTQYF

abundance: .
j_gene: TRBJ2-1
v_gene: TRBV6-2/TRBV6-3
CDR3aa: CASSYFILGQTNNEQFF

abundance: .
j_gene: TRBJ2-2
v_gene: TRBV5-1
CDR3aa: CASSWQGTGELFF

abundance: .
j_gene: TRBJ2-4
v_gene: TRBV5-1
CDR3aa: CASSFGWGINIQYF

abundance: .
j_gene: TRBJ1-1
v_gene: TRBV4-2
CDR3aa: CASRIRGNTEAFF

abundance: .
j_gene: TRBJ2-5
v_gene: TRBV29-1
CDR3aa: CSVEDRTSGEPETQYF

abundance: .
j_gene: TRBJ2-7
v_gene: TRBV28
CDR3aa: CASSSYETRTDPTYEQYF

abundance: .
j_gene: TRBJ1-2
v_gene: TRBV7-9
CDR3aa: CASSLEQGLDGYTF

abundance: .
j_gene: TRBJ2-7
v_gene: TRBV21-1
CDR3aa: CASSKGIRNEQYF

abundance: .
j_gene: TRBJ2-7
v_gene: TRBV9
CDR3aa: CASSVGTSGAYEQYF

abundance: .
j_gene: TRBJ2-7
v_gene: TRBV6-6
CDR3aa: CASSFGAGDYEQYF

abundance: .
j_gene: TRBJ2-1
v_gene: TRBV19
CDR3aa: CASSTYNEQFF

abundance: .
j_gene: TRBJ1-6
v_gene: TRBV28
CDR3aa: CASSLGQTGGNSPLHF

abundance: .
j_gene: TRBJ1-2
v_gene: TRBV27
CDR3aa: CASRPGHLYGYAF

abundance: .
j_gene: TRBJ2-1
v_gene: TRBV7-2
CDR3aa: CASSLGGSRNEQFF

abundance: .
j_gene: TRBJ2-7
v_gene: TRBV28
CDR3aa: CASTESSYEQYF

abundance: .
j_gene: TRBJ2-7
v_gene: TRBV5-1
CDR3aa: CASTPGQGVWEQYF

abundance: .
j_gene: TRBJ2-1
v_gene: TRBV3-1
CDR3aa: CASSHRGAGPYNEQFF

abundance: .
j_gene: TRBJ2-1
v_gene: TRBV29-1
CDR3aa: CSVRLVGEQFF

abundance: .
j_gene: TRBJ2-7
v_gene: TRBV7-9
CDR3aa: CASSGGGGGVSYEQYF

abundance: .
j_gene: TRBJ2-2
v_gene: TRBV12-3/TRBV12-4
CDR3aa: CAILGPGRRNTGELFF

abundance: .
j_gene: TRBJ1-2
v_gene: TRBV18
CDR3aa: CASSPPGLSLYGYTF

abundance: .
j_gene: TRBJ2-3
v_gene: TRBV7-9
CDR3aa: CASSYPESPSTDTQYF

abundance: .
j_gene: TRBJ2-4
v_gene: TRBV21-1
CDR3aa: CASSKTSSGGDLRLAKNIQYF

abundance: .
j_gene: TRBJ2-4
v_gene: TRBV30
CDR3aa: CAWTPELAKNIQYF

abundance: .
j_gene: TRBJ2-2
v_gene: TRBV5-1
CDR3aa: CASSLNGVPQKNTGELFF

abundance: .
j_gene: TRBJ2-7
v_gene: TRBV9
CDR3aa: CASSARWGKEQYF

abundance: .
j_gene: TRBJ1-5
v_gene: TRBV2
CDR3aa: CASSDRLNQPQHF

abundance: .
j_gene: TRBJ2-3
v_gene: TRBV5-5
CDR3aa: CARSFDRGLDTQYF